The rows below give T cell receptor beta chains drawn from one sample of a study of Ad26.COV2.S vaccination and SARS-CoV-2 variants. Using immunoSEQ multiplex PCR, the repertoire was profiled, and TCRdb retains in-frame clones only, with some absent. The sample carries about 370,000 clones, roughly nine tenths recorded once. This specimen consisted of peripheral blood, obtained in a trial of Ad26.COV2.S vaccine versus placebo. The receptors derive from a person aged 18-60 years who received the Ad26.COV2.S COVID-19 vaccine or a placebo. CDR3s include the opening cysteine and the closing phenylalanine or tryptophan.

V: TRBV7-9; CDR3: CASSFDIGYTF
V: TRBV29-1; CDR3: CSAGTALNTEAFF
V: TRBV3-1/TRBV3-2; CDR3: CASRPLAGGPGNEQFF
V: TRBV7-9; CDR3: CASSIREGASEQYF
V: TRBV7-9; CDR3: CASSLAGSPLSEKLFF
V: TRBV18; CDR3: CASSAQGQDSYEQYF
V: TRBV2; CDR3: CASRFTDTGELFF
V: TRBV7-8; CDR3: CASSLGDSATEAFF
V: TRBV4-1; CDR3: CASSDKVAGELFF
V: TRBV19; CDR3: CASSMAAGGYYGYTF
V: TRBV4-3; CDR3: CASSPFSGGDTDTQYF
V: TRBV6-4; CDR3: CASSPGTGNRGYTF
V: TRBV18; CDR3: CASSPGAGPGLNGAFF
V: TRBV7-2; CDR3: CASSLGTGGGYTF
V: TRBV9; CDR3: CASSVGDRGITEAFF
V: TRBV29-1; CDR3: CSVEGSSDYGYTF
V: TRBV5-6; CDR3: CASSLYLYYEQYF
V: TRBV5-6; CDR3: CASSSGVTEAFF
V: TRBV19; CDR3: CASTPQASNTGELFF
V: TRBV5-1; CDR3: CASSTGTAYGYTF
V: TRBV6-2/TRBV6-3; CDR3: CASSYSTRAEAFF
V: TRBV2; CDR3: CASRTGTGLNTGELFF
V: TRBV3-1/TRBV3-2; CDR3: CASSHTGKEAFF
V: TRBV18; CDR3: CASSPMTRFYEQFF
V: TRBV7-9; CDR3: CASSIAGVETQYF
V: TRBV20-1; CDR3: CSASKLDQVLETQYF
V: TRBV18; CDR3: CASSPKAGGLGEQFF
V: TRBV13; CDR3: CASSLGGRDAEYF
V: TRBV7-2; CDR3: CASSLSGVYEQYF
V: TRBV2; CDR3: CASSEDPEKNTEAFF
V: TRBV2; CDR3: CASSKQGAAGELFF
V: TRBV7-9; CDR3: CASSLVGGTYNEQFF
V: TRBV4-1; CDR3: CASSQVTGGDNEQFF
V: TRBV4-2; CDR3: CASSQDIGSSYNSPLHF
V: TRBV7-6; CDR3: CASGSTNEKLFF